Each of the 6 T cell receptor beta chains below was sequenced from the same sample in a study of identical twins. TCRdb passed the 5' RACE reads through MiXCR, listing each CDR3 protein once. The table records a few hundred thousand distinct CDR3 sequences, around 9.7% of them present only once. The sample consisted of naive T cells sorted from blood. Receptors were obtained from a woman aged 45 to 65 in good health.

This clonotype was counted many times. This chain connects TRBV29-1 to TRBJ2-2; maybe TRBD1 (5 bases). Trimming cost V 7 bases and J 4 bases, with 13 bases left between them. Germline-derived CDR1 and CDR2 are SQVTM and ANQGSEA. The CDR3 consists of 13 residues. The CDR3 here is CSGTKTVTGELFF. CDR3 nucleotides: TGCAGCGGGACGAAGACAGTCACCGGGGAGCTGTTTTTT.

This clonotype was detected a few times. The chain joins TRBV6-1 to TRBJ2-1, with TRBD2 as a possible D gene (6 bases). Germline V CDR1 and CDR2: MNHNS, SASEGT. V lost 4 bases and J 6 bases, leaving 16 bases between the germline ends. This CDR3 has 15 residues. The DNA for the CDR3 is TGTGCCAGCAGTGTGGGAGGAAGCAGGCGCAATGAGCAGTTCTTC. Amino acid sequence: CASSVGGSRRNEQFF.

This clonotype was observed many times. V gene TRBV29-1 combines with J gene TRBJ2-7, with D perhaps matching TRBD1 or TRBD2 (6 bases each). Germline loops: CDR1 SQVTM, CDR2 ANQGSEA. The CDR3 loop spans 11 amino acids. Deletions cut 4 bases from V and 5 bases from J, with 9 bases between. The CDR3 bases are TGCAGCGTTGCGGAGGGGGACGAGCAGTACGTC. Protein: CSVAEGDEQYV.

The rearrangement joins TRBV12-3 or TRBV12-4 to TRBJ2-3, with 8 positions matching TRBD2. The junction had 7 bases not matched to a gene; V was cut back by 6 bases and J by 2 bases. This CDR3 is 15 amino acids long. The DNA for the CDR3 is TGTGCCAGCAGAGCTAGCGGGCACCCCACAGATACGCAGTATTTT. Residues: CASRASGHPTDTQYF.

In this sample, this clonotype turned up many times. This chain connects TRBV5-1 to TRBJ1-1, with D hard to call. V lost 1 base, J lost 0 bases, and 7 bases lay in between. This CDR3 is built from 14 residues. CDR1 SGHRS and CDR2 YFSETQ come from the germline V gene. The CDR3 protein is CASSLRDMNTEAFF. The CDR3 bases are TGCGCCAGCAGCTTGAGGGATATGAACACTGAAGCTTTCTTT.

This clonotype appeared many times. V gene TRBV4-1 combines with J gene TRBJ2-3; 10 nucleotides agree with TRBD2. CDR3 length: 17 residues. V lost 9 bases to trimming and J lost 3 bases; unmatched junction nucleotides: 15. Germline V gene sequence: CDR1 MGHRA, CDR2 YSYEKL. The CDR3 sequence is CASKISSSGSVTDTQYF. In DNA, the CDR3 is TGCGCCAGTAAAATTTCGTCTAGCGGGAGTGTAACAGATACGCAGTATTTT.